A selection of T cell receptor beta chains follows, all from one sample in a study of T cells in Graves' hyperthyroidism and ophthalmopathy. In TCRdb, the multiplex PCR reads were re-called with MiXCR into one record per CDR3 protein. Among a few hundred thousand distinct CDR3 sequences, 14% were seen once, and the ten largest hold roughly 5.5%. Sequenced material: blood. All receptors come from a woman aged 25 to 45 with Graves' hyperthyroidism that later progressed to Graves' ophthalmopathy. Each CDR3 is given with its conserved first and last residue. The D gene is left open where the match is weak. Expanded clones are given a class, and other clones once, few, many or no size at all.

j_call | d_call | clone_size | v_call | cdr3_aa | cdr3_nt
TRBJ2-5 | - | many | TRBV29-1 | CSVRLEWETQYF | TGCAGCGTTCGACTAGAGTGGGAGACCCAGTACTTC
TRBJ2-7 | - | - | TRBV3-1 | CASSPMGQYEQYF | TGTGCCAGCAGCCCCATGGGACAATACGAGCAGTACTTC
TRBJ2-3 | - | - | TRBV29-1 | CSVDLRDKQTPDTQYF | TGCAGCGTTGATCTCCGAGACAAGCAAACTCCAGATACGCAGTATTTT
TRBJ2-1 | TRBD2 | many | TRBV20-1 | CSLPGGPSYNEQFF | TGCAGTCTCCCGGGAGGCCCATCCTACAATGAGCAGTTCTTC
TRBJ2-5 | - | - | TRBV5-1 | CASSGALQETQYF | TGCGCCAGCAGCGGGGCCCTCCAAGAGACCCAGTACTTC
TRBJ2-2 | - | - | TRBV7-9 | CASSPLARGEITGELFF | TGTGCCAGCAGCCCCCTGGCGAGGGGGGAAATCACCGGGGAGCTGTTTTTT
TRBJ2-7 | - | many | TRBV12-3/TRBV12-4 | CASRGADSEQYF | TGTGCCAGCAGAGGGGCCGACTCGGAGCAGTACTTC
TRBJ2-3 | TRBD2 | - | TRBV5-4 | CASSAGTSGRPTDTQYF | TGTGCCAGCAGCGCCGGGACTAGCGGGAGGCCCACAGATACGCAGTATTTT
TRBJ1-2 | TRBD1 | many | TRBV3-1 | CASSRTPGQNYGYTF | TGTGCCAGCAGCCGGACTCCGGGACAGAACTATGGCTACACCTTC
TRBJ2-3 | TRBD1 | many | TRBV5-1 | CASSSTGQSTDTQYF | TGCGCCAGCAGCTCGACAGGGCAATCCACAGATACGCAGTATTTT
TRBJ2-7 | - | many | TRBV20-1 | CSASEQNYEQYF | TGCAGTGCTAGTGAGCAGAACTACGAGCAGTACTTC
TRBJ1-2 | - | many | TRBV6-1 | CASSLGPEGPYGYTF | TGTGCCAGCAGTTTAGGGCCGGAGGGTCCCTATGGCTACACCTTC
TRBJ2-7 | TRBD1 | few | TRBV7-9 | CASSVRDRVSYEQYF | TGTGCCAGCAGCGTCCGGGACAGGGTATCCTACGAGCAGTACTTC
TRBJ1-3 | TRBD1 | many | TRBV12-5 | CASGLGTGGTGNTIYF | TGTGCTAGTGGTCTTGGGACAGGGGGCACTGGAAACACCATATATTTT
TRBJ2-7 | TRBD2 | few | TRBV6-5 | CASSYSAGTSGTPYEQYF | TGTGCCAGCAGTTACTCGGCCGGGACTAGCGGTACTCCCTACGAGCAGTACTTC
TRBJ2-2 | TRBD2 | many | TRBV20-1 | CSARDFGAGAPGELFF | TGCAGTGCTAGAGATTTTGGGGCGGGAGCGCCCGGGGAGCTGTTTTTT
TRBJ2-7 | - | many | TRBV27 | CASTAGTDEQYF | TGTGCCAGCACAGCCGGGACGGACGAGCAGTACTTC
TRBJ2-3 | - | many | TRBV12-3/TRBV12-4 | CASSLWGVRADTQYF | TGTGCCAGCAGTTTATGGGGTGTACGCGCAGATACGCAGTATTTT
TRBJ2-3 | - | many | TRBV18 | CASSPPASTDTQYF | TGTGCCAGCTCACCACCGGCTAGCACAGATACGCAGTATTTT
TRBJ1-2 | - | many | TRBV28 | CASSAFLGNYGYTF | TGTGCCAGCAGCGCTTTCCTGGGAAACTATGGCTACACCTTC
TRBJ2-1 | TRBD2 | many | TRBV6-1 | CASRSGLAEGHEQFF | TGTGCCAGCAGATCGGGACTAGCTGAAGGCCATGAGCAGTTCTTC
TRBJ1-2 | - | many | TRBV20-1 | CSAALPRTAGYGYTF | TGCAGTGCCGCCCTTCCTCGGACGGCAGGGTATGGCTACACCTTC
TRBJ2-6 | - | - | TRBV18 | CANSFGLQGPGANVLTF | TGTGCCAACTCGTTTGGGTTACAGGGTCCCGGGGCCAACGTCCTGACTTTC
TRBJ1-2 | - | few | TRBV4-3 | CASSQSLLDGYTF | TGCGCCAGCAGCCAATCACTACTTGATGGCTACACCTTC
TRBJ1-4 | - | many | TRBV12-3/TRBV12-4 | CASSQGTGEKLFF | TGTGCCAGCAGTCAAGGGACGGGGGAAAAACTGTTTTTT
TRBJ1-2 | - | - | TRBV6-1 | CASTSNMGYGYTF | TGTGCCAGCACTTCGAATATGGGCTATGGCTACACCTTC
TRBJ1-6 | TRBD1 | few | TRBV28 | CASSLVPGQGVSPLHF | TGTGCCAGCAGTTTAGTTCCGGGACAGGGGGTCTCACCCCTCCACTTT
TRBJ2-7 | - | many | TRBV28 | CASSSQPGPYEQYF | TGTGCCAGCAGTTCCCAGCCTGGACCCTACGAGCAGTACTTC
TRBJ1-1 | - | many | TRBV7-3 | CASSLIGGQNTEAFF | TGTGCCAGCAGTCTAATCGGGGGGCAAAACACTGAAGCTTTCTTT
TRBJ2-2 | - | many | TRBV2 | CASSTPGSGELFF | TGTGCCAGCAGTACCCCGGGGTCCGGGGAGCTGTTTTTT
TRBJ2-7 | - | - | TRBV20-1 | CSAPGPDYYEQYF | TGCAGTGCTCCGGGTCCTGACTACTACGAGCAGTACTTC